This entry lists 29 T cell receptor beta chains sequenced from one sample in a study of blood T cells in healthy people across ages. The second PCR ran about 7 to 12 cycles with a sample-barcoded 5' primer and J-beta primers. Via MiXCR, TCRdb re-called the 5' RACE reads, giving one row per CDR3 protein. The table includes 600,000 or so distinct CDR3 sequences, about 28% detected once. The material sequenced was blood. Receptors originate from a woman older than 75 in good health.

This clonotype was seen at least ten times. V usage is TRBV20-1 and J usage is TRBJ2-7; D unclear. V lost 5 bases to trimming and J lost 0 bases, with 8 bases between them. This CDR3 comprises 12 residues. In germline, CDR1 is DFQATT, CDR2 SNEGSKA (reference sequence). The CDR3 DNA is TGCAGTGCTCAAATCGCCTCCTACGAGCAGTACTTC. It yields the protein CSAQIASYEQYF.

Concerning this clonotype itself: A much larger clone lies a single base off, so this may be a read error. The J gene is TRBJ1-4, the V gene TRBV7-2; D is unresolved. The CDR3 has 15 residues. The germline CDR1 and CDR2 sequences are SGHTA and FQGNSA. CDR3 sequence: CASSLDSATNEKRFF. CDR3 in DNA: TGTGCCAGCAGCTTAGACAGTGCAACTAATGAAAAACGGTTTTTT. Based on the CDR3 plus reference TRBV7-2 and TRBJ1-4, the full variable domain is GAGVSQSPSNKVTEKGKDVELRCDPISGHTALYWYRQSLGQGLEFLIYFQGNSAPDKSGLPSDRFSAERTGGSVSTLTIQRTQQEDSAVYLCASSLDSATNEKRFFGSGTQLSVL.

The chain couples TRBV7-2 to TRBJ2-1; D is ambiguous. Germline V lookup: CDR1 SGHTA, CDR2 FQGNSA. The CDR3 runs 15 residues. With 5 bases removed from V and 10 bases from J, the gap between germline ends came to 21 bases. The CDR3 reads CASSPGARPSGEQFF. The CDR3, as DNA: TGTGCCAGCAGCCCGGGCGCTAGACCGTCTGGAGAGCAGTTCTTC.

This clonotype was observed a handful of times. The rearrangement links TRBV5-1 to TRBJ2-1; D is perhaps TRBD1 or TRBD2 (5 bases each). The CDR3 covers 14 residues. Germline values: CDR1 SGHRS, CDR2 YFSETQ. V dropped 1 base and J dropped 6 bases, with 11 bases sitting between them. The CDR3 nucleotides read TGCGCCAGCAGCTTGATCTCAGGGAGCAATGAGCAGTTCTTC. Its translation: CASSLISGSNEQFF.

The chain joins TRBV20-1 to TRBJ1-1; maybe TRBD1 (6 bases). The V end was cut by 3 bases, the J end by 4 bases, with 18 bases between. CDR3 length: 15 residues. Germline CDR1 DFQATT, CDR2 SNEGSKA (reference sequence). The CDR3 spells CSARGLGGPLTEAFF. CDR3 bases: TGCAGTGCTAGGGGGCTGGGGGGGCCCCTCACTGAAGCTTTCTTT.

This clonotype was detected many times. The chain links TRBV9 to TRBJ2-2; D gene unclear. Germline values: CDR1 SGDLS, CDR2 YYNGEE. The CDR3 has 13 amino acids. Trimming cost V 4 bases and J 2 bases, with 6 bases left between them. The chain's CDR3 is CASSPHNTGELFF. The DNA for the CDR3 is TGTGCCAGCAGCCCTCATAACACCGGGGAGCTGTTTTTT.

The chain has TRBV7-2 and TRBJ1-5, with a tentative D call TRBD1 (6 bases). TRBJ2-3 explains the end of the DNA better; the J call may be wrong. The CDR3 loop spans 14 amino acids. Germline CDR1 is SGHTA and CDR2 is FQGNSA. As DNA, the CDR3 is TGTGCCAGCAGCCCACAGGGTAGCAATCAGCCCCAGTATTTT. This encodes CASSPQGSNQPQYF.

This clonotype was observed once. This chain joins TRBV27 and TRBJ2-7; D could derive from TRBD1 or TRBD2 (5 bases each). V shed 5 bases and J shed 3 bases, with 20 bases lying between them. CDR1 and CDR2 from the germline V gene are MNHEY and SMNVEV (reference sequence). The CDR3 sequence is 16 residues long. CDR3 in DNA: TGTGCCAGCAGTCAGGCCCCCCCGGGGCCCCTCTACGAGCAGTACTTC. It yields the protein CASSQAPPGPLYEQYF.

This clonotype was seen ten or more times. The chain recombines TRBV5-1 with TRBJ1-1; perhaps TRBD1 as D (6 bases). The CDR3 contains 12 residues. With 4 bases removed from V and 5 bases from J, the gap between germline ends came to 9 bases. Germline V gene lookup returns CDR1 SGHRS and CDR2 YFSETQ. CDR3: CASSTGYTEAFF. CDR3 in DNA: TGCGCCAGCAGCACAGGGTATACTGAAGCTTTCTTT.

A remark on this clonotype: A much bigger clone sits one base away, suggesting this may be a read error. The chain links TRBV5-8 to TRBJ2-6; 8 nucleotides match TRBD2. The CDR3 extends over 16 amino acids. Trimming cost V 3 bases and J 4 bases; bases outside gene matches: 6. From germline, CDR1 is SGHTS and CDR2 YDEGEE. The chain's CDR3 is CASSSGGSLGANVLTF. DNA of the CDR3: TGTGCCAGCAGCTCGGGAGGGTCTCTAGGGGCCAACGTCCTGACTTTC.

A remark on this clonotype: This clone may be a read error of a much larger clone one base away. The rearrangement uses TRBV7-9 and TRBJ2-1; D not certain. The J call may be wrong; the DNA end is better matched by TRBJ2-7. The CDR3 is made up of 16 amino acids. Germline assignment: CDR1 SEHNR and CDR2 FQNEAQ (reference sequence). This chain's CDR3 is CASSLAGNALYNEQYF. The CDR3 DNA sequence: TGTGCCAGCAGCTTAGCGGGGAACGCTCTATACAATGAGCAGTACTTC.

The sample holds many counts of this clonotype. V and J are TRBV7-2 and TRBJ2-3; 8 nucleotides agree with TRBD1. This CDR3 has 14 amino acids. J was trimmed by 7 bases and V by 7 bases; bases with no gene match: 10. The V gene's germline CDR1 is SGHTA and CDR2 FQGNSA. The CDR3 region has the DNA TGTGCCAGCAATTTAGGGGGACAGGCTCATACGCAGTATTTT. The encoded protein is CASNLGGQAHTQYF.

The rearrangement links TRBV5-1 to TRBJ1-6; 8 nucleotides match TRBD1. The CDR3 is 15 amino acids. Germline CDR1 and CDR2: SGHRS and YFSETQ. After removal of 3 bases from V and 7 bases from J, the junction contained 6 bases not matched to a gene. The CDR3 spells CASSSPGQGNSPLHF. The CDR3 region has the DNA TGCGCCAGCAGCTCGCCTGGACAGGGAAATTCACCCCTCCACTTT.

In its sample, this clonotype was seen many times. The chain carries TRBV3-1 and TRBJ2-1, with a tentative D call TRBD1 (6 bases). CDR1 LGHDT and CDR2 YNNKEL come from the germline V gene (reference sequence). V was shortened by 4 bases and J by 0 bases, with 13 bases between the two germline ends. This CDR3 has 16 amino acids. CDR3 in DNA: TGTGCCAGCAGCCTCAGGGGCCTATTCTCCTACAATGAGCAGTTCTTC. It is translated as CASSLRGLFSYNEQFF.

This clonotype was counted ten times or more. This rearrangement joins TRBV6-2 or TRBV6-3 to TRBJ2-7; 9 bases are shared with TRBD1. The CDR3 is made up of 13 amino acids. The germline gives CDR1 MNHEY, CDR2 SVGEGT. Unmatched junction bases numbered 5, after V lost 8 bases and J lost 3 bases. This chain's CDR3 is CASGRGQGYEQYF. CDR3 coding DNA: TGTGCCAGCGGAAGGGGACAGGGCTACGAGCAGTACTTC.

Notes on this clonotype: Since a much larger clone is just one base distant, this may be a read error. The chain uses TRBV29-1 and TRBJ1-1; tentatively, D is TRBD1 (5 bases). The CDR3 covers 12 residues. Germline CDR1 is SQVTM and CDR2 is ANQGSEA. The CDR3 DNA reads TGCGGCGTTGAAGCGGCAGGGACCGAAGCTTTCTTT. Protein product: CGVEAAGTEAFF.

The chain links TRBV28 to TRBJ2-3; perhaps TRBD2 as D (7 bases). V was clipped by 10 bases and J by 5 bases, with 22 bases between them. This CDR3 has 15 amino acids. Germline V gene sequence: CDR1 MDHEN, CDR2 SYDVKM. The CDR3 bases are TGTGCCACCCAAGGGGCGGGGGCTGGGGGAGATACGCAGTATTTT. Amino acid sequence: CATQGAGAGGDTQYF.

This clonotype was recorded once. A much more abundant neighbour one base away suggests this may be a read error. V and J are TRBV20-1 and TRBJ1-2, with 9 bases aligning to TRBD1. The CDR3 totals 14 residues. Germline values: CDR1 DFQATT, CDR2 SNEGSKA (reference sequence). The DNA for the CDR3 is TGCAGTGCTACCTCCGGGGACAGGGAAAACGGCTACATCTTC. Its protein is CSATSGDRENGYIF.

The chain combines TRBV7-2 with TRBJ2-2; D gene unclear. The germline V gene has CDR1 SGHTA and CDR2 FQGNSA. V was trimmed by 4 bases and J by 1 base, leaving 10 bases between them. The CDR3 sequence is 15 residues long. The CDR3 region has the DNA TGTGCCAGCAGCTCTTCCAGCCGGAACACCGGGGAGCTGTTTTTT. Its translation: CASSSSSRNTGELFF.

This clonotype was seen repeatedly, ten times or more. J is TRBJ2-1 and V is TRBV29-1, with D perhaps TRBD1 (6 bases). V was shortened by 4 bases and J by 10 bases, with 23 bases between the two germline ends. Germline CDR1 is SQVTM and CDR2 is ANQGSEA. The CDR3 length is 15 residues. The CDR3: CSVGPHLRRGEEQFF. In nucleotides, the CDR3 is TGCAGCGTTGGGCCCCACCTCCGCAGGGGAGAAGAGCAGTTCTTC.

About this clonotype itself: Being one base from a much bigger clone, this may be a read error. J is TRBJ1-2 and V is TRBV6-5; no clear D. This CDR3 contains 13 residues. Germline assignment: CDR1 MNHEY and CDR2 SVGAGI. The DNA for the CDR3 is TGTGCCAGCAGGTACTCACGCAACTATGGCTACACCTTC. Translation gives CASRYSRNYGYTF.

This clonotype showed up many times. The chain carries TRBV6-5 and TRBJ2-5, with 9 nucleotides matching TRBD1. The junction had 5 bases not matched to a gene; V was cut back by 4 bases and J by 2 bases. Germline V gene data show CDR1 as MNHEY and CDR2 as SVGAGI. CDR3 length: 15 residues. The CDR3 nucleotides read TGTGCCAGCAGTTTGGGACAGGGCTTTCAAGAGACCCAGTACTTC. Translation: CASSLGQGFQETQYF.

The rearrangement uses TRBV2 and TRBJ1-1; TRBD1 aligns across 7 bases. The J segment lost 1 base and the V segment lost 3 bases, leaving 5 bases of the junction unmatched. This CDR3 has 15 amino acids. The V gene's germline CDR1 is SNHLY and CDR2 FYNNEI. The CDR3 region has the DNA TGTGCCAGCAGTGACTTGACAGGGCCGAACACTGAAGCTTTCTTT. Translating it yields CASSDLTGPNTEAFF. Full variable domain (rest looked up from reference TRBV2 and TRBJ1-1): EPEVTQTPSHQVTQMGQEVILRCVPISNHLYFYWYRQILGQKVEFLVSFYNNEISEKSEIFDDQFSVERPDGSNFTLKIRSTKLEDSAMYFCASSDLTGPNTEAFFGQGTRLTVV.

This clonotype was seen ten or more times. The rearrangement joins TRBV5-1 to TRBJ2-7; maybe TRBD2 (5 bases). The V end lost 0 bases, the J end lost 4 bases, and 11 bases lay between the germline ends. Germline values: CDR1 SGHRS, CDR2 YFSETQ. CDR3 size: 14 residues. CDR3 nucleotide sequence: TGCGCCAGCAGCTTGGACTCGGGAAATTACGAGCAGTACTTC. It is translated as CASSLDSGNYEQYF.

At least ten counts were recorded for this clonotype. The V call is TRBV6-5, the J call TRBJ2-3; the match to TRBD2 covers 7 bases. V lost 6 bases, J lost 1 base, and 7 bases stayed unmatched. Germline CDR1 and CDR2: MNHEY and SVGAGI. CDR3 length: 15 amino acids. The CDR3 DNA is TGTGCCAGCAGCCGAGCGGGGTGGGGCACAGATACGCAGTATTTT. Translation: CASSRAGWGTDTQYF.

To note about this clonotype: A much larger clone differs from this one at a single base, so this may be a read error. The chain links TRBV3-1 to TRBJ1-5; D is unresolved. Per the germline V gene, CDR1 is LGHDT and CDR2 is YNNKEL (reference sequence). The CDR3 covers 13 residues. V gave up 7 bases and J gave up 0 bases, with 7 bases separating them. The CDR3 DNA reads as TGTGCCAGCAACCCTAATAGCAATCAGCCCCAGCATTTT. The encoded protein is CASNPNSNQPQHF.

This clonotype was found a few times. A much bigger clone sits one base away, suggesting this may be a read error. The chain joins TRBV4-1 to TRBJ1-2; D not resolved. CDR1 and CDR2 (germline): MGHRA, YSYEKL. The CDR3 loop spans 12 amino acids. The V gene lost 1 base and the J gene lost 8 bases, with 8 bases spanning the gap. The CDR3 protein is CASSQGWRGYTF. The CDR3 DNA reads TGCGCCAGCAGCCAAGGTTGGCGGGGCTACACCTTC.

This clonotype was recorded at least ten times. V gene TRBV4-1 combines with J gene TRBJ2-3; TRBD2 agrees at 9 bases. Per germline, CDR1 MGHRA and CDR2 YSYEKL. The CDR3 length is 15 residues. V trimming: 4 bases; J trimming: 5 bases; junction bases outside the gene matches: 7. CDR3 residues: CASSPESSGEDTQYF. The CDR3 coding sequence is TGCGCCAGCAGCCCAGAGTCTAGCGGGGAAGATACGCAGTATTTT.

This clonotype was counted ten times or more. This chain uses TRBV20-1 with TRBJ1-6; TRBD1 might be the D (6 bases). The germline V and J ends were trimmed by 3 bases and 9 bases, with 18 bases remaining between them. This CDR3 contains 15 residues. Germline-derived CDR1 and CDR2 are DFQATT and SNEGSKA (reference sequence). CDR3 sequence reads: CSASLAGTRTSPLHF. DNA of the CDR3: TGCAGTGCTAGTTTGGCAGGGACACGAACTTCACCCCTCCACTTT.